This T cell receptor (beta chain) was captured in a study of blood T cell repertoires in COVID-19. Study details: COVID-19 samples from acute and convalescent phases originated in the United States, Italy and Spain.

The CDR3 sequence is 13 residues long. Germline CDR1 and CDR2: SGDLS and YYNGEE. Trimming removed 3 bases at V and 8 bases at J, with 12 bases between. In the authors' workflow: Reference gene primer amplification yielded estimated nucleated cell counts. Repertoires were generated with immunoSEQ multiplex PCR, while TCRdb's copy carries only in-frame clones and drops some. From that table come the V and J calls and clone size; the DNA was used to work out D and trimming. The sample records some 230,000 clones, 80% to 85% being singletons. Sequenced sample: peripheral blood. The chain couples TRBV9 to TRBJ2-1; perhaps TRBD2 as D (6 bases). The receptor was derived from a woman aged 30 to 39 who had recovered from COVID-19. In nucleotides, the CDR3 is TGTGCCAGCAGCGCCACTAGCTCCGATGAGCAGTTCTTC. It translates to CASSATSSDEQFF. Full variable domain (missing parts from reference TRBV9 and TRBJ2-1): DSGVTQTPKHLITATGQRVTLRCSPRSGDLSVYWYQQSLDQGLQFLIQYYNGEERAKGNILERFSAQQFPDLHSELNLSSLELGDSALYFCASSATSSDEQFFGPGTRLTVL.